This TCR beta chain is from a study of early T cells in non-severe SARS-CoV-2 infection. Study-wide points: Anti-spike CD8 specificities were favored by VDJdb matching, whose results missed private and CD4 specificities.

A single record per CDR3 protein comes from TCRdb applying MiXCR to the 5' RACE reads. The sample holds more than 75,000 distinct CDR3 sequences, 13% seen once. This clonotype was detected only a few times. No antigen is known for it. From germline, CDR1 is LGHDT and CDR2 YNNKEL (reference sequence). V dropped 0 bases and J dropped 5; count of bases not matched to a gene: 10. The length of the CDR3 is 17 residues. This TCR derives from an adult who was a healthcare worker with PCR-confirmed SARS-CoV-2 infection or an uninfected control (not recorded which). Sequences were obtained from whole blood. V gene TRBV3-1 combines with J gene TRBJ2-1; 7 bases fit TRBD2. CDR3 coding DNA: TGTGCCAGCAGCCAAGATGAGGTAGCGGGCCGCCACAATGAGCAGTTCTTC. It translates to CASSQDEVAGRHNEQFF.